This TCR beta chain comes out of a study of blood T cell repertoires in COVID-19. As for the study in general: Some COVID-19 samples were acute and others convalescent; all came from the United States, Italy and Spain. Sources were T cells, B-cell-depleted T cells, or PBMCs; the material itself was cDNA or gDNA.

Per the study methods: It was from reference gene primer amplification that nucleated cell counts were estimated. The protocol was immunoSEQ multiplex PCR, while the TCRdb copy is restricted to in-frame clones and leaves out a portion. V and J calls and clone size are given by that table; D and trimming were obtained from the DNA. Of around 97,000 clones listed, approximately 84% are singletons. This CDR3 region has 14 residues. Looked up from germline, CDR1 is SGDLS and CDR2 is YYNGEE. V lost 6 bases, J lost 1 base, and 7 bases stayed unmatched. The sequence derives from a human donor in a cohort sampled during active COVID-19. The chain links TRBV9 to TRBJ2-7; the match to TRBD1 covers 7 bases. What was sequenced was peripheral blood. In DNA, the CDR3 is TGTGCCAGCAAGGTAGGGGGCTGGTCCTACGAGCAGTACTTC. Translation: CASKVGGWSYEQYF.